This T cell receptor (beta chain) was found in a study of T cell responses to AZD1222 COVID-19 vaccine. The study's findings and limits: CD4 TCRs covered the whole spike, strongest at regions 160-218 and 743-854. Among the donors, most were white British and more were female, and clonal diversity was possibly underestimated.

The CDR3 spans 14 residues. CDR1 KGHSH and CDR2 LQKENI come from the germline V gene. Trimming took 2 bases from V and 8 from J; bases not matched to a gene: 8. TCRdb's table, derived via immunoSEQ multiplex PCR, lists solely in-frame clones and lacks some. The table has more than 150,000 clones, roughly 92% seen once. About this clone itself: What it binds is unknown.

The chain is built from TRBV18 and TRBJ1-1, with 7 bases fitting TRBD1. The sequence came from an adult in good health. Here the sequenced sample was peripheral blood, taken on day 0 of AZD1222 vaccination. This chain's CDR3 is CASSPTGATREAFF. The DNA for the CDR3 is TGTGCCAGCTCACCAACAGGGGCGACCCGAGAAGCTTTCTTT.